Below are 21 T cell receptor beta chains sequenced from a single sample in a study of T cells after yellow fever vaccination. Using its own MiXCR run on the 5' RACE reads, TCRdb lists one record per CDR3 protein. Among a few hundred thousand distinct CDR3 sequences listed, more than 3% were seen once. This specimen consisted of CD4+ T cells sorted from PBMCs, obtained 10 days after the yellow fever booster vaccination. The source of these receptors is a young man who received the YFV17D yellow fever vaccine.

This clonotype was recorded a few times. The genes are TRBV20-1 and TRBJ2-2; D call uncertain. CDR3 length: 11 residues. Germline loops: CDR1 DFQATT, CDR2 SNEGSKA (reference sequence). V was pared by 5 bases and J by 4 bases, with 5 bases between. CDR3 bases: TGCAGTGCTGCCGGCACCGGGGAGCTGTTTTTT. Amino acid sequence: CSAAGTGELFF.

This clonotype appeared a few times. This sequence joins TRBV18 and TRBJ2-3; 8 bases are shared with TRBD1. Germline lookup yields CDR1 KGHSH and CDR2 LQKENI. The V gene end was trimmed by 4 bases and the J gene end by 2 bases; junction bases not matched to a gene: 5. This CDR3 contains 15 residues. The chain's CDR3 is CASSQSQGDTDTQYF. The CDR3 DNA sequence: TGTGCCAGCTCACAGTCACAGGGGGACACAGATACGCAGTATTTT.

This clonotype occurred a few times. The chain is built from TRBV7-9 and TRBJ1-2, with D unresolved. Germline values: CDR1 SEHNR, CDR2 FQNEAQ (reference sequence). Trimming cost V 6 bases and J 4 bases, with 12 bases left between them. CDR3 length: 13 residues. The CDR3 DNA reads TGTGCCAGCAGTCGATCGGGGAGCTATGGCTACACCTTC. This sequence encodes CASSRSGSYGYTF.

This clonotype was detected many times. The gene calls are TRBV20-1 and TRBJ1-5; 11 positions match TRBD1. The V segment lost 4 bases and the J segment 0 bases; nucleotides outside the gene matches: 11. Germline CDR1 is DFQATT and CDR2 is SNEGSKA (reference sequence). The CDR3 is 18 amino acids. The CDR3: CSATLGGTGGSSNQPQHF. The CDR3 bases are TGCAGTGCTACCCTTGGGGGGACAGGGGGGTCTAGCAATCAGCCCCAGCATTTT.

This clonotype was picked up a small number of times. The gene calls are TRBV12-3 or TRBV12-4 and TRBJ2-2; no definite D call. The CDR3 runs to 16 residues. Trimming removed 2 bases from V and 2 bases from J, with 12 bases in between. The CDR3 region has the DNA TGTGCCAGCAGTTTATTCGGTGGGGATAACACCGGGGAGCTGTTTTTT. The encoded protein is CASSLFGGDNTGELFF.

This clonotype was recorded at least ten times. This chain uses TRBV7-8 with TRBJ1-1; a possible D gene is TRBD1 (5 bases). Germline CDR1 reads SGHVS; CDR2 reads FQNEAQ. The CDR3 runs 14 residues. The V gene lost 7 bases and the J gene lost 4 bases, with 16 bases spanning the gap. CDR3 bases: TGTGCCAGCACCATGACAGACCTTGGCACTGAAGCTTTCTTT. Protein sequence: CASTMTDLGTEAFF.

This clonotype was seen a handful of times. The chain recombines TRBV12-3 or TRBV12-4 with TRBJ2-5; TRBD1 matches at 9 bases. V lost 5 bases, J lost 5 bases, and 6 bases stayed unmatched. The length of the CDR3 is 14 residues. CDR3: CASSTRDRAETQYF. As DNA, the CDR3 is TGTGCCAGCAGTACCCGGGACAGGGCTGAGACCCAGTACTTC.

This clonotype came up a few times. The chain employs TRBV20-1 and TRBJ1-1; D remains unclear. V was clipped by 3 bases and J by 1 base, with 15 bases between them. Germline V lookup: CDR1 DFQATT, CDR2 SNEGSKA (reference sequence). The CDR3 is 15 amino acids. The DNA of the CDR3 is TGCAGTGCTAGTTCCCCCTCCGAGGGGAACACTGAAGCTTTCTTT. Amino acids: CSASSPSEGNTEAFF.

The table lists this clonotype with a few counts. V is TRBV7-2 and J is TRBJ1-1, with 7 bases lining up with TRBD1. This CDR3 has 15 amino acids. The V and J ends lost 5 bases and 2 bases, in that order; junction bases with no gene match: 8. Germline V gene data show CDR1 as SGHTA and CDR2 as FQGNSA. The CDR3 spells CASSSRTGPNTEAFF. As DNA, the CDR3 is TGTGCCAGCAGCAGCCGGACAGGCCCAAACACTGAAGCTTTCTTT. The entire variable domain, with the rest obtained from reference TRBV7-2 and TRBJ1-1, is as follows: GAGVSQSPSNKVTEKGKDVELRCDPISGHTALYWYRQSLGQGLEFLIYFQGNSAPDKSGLPSDRFSAERTGGSVSTLTIQRTQQEDSAVYLCASSSRTGPNTEAFFGQGTRLTVV.

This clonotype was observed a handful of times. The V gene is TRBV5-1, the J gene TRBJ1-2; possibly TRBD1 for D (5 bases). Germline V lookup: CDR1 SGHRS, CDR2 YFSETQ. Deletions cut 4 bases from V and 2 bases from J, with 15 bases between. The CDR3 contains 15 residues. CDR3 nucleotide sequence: TGCGCCAGCAGCGGGCTCGGGGACTCGAACTATGGCTACACCTTC. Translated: CASSGLGDSNYGYTF.

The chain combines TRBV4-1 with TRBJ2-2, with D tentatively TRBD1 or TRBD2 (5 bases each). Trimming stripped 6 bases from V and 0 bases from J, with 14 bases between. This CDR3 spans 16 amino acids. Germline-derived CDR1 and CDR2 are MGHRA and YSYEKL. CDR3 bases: TGCGCCAGCAGACCAACTCGGGACCCGAACACCGGGGAGCTGTTTTTT. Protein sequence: CASRPTRDPNTGELFF.

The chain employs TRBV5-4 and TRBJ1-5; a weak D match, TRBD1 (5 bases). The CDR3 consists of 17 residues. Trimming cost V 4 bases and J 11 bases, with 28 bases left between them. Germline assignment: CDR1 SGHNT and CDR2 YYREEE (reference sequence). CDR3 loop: CASSGGGTQISGVAQHF. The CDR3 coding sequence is TGTGCCAGCAGCGGAGGAGGGACCCAGATCTCTGGTGTGGCCCAGCATTTT.

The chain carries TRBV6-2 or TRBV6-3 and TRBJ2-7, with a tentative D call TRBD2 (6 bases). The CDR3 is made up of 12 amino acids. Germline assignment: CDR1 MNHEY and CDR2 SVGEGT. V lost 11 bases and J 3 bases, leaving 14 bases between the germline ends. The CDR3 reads CAARGANYEQYV. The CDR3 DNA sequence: TGTGCCGCACGCGGGGCCAACTACGAGCAGTACGTC.

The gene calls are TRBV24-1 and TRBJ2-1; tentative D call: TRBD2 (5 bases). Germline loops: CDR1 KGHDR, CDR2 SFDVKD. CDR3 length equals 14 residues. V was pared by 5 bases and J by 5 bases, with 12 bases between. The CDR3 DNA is TGTGCCACCAGTGCCGGACTGCCGAACAATGAGCAGTTCTTC. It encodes CATSAGLPNNEQFF.

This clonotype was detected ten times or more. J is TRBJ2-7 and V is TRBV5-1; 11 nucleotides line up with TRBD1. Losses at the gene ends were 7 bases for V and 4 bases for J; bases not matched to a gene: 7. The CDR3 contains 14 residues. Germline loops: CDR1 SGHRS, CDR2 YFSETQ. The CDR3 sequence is CASQSDRGLYEQYF. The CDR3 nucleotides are TGCGCCAGCCAATCGGACAGGGGGCTGTACGAGCAGTACTTC. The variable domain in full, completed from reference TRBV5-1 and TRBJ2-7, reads KAGVTQTPRYLIKTRGQQVTLSCSPISGHRSVSWYQQTPGQGLQFLFEYFSETQRNKGNFPGRFSGRQFSNSRSEMNVSTLELGDSALYLCASQSDRGLYEQYFGPGTRLTVT.

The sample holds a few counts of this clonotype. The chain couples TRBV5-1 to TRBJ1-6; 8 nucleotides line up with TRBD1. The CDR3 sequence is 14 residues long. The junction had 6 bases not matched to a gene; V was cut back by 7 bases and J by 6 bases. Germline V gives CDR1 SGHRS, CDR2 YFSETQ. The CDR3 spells CASQMDRANSPLHF. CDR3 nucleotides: TGCGCCAGCCAGATGGACAGGGCTAATTCACCCCTCCACTTT.

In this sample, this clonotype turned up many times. CDR3 sequence: CSARDLGKNTEAFF. The CDR3 nucleotides read TGCAGTGCTAGAGATCTGGGCAAGAACACTGAAGCTTTCTTT. The chain combines TRBV20-1 with TRBJ1-1; no clear D gene. Germline V CDR1 and CDR2: DFQATT, SNEGSKA (reference sequence). The CDR3 sequence is 14 residues long. Deletions cut 0 bases from V and 1 base from J, with 9 bases between.

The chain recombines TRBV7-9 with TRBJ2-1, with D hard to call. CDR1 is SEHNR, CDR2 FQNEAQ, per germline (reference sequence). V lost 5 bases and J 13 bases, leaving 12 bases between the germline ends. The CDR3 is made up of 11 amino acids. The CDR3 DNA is TGTGCCAGCAGCGCCGCCTTGTACCAGTTCTTC. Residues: CASSAALYQFF. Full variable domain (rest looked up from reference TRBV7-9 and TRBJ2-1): DTGVSQNPRHKITKRGQNVTFRCDPISEHNRLYWYRQTLGQGPEFLTYFQNEAQLEKSRLLSDRFSAERPKGSFSTLEIQRTEQGDSAMYLCASSAALYQFFGPGTRLTVL.

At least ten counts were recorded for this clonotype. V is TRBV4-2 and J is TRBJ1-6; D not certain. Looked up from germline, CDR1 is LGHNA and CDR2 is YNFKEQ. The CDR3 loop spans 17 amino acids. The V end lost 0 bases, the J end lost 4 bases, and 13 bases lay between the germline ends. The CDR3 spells CASSQDIRQEYNSPLHF. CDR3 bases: TGTGCCAGCAGCCAAGATATCAGGCAGGAATATAATTCACCCCTCCACTTT.

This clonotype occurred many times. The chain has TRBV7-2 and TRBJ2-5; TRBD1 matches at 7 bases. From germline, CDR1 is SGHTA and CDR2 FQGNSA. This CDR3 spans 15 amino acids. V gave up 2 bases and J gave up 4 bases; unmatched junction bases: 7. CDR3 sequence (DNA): TGTGCCAGCAGCTTATGGACAGGACCGGCAGAGACCCAGTACTTC. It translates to CASSLWTGPAETQYF.

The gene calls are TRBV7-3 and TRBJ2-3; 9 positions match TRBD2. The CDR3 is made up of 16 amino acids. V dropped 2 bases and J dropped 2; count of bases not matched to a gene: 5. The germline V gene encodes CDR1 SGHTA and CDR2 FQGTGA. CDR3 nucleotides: TGTGCCAGCAGCTTAGGTGCTAGCGGGGACACAGATACGCAGTATTTT. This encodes CASSLGASGDTDTQYF.